Each of the 7 T cell receptor beta chains below was sequenced from the same sample in a study of T-cell memory formation after mild COVID-19. TCRdb reprocessed the 5' RACE reads with MiXCR, giving one entry per CDR3 protein. The sample carries about 400,000 distinct CDR3 sequences, around 14% recorded once. The material sequenced was PBMCs or a T cell subset sorted from them (not recorded which). Receptors were obtained from a man between 18 and 29 years old who had mild COVID-19 (a few samples of this study predate the infection). Cell type and time point are not known.

In this sample, this clonotype turned up a few times. The chain uses TRBV9 and TRBJ2-5, with 12 bases matching TRBD2. The CDR3 runs 17 residues. The germline CDR1 and CDR2 sequences are SGDLS and YYNGEE. V shed 1 base, J shed 2 bases, and the junction held 6 bases outside the gene matches. The CDR3 sequence: CASSVSLAGGQQETQYF. The CDR3 DNA is TGTGCCAGCAGCGTATCCCTAGCGGGGGGGCAACAAGAGACCCAGTACTTC.

The rearrangement joins TRBV12-3 or TRBV12-4 to TRBJ2-4, with D perhaps being TRBD1 or TRBD2 (5 bases each). This CDR3 comprises 14 residues. The V end lost 3 bases, the J end lost 7 bases, and 13 bases lay between the germline ends. CDR3 coding DNA: TGTGCCAGCAGTTTGACCCCAGGGACCAACATTCAGTACTTC. It is translated as CASSLTPGTNIQYF.

The rearrangement uses TRBV4-3 and TRBJ1-2; 9 positions match TRBD1. This CDR3 spans 14 amino acids. Unmatched junction bases numbered 4, after V lost 4 bases and J lost 4 bases. Germline V lookup: CDR1 LGHNA, CDR2 YSLEER. The CDR3 DNA reads as TGCGCCAGCAGCCGGGGACAGGGAGGCTATGGCTACACCTTC. Translated, it gives CASSRGQGGYGYTF.

This clonotype was seen more than once but under ten times. The genes are TRBV5-1 and TRBJ2-1; D may be TRBD1 (5 bases). The CDR3 is 14 amino acids. Trimming shortened V by 2 bases and J by 7 bases, and 13 bases separated the two germline ends. The germline gives CDR1 SGHRS, CDR2 YFSETQ. CDR3 loop: CASSFGDSNNEQFF. In nucleotides, the CDR3 is TGCGCCAGCAGCTTTGGAGACAGTAATAATGAGCAGTTCTTC.

This clonotype occurred a few times. V and J are TRBV9 and TRBJ1-4, with TRBD1 matching over 7 bases. The CDR3 is 14 amino acids. Per germline, CDR1 SGDLS and CDR2 YYNGEE. The V segment lost 3 bases and the J segment 8 bases; nucleotides outside the gene matches: 7. CDR3 region: CASSEGAGLEKLFF. In DNA form, the CDR3 reads TGTGCCAGCAGCGAGGGGGCAGGGTTAGAAAAACTGTTTTTT. The full variable domain, in which reference TRBV9 and TRBJ1-4 provide the parts outside the CDR3, is DSGVTQTPKHLITATGQRVTLRCSPRSGDLSVYWYQQSLDQGLQFLIQYYNGEERAKGNILERFSAQQFPDLHSELNLSSLELGDSALYFCASSEGAGLEKLFFGSGTQLSVL.

The sample holds a few counts of this clonotype. J is TRBJ1-2 and V is TRBV6-5; 7 bases line up with TRBD1. J gave up 12 bases and V 5 bases, and 12 bases lay outside the gene matches. CDR1 and CDR2 (germline): MNHEY, SVGAGI. This CDR3 contains 13 residues. Here the CDR3 DNA reads TGTGCCAGCAGTCCGACAGGGAACGAAGGGGACACCTTC. This sequence encodes CASSPTGNEGDTF.

This clonotype was counted between two and nine times. V and J are TRBV7-2 and TRBJ2-5, with 7 bases matching TRBD2. CDR3 length equals 15 residues. The germline V gene has CDR1 SGHTA and CDR2 FQGNSA. V was clipped by 1 base and J by 2 bases; unmatched bases: 4. CDR3 protein: CASSLVGRGQETQYF. For the CDR3, the DNA is TGTGCCAGCAGCTTAGTTGGGAGGGGACAAGAGACCCAGTACTTC.